These 9 T cell receptor beta chains originate from one sample sequenced in a study of control samples from healthy donors and cancer patients. The data were produced by immunoSEQ multiplex PCR, yet TCRdb's version contains in-frame clones alone and is incomplete. Counted here are roughly 98,000 clones, roughly 86% occurring once; the ten biggest clones make up approximately 9.8%. The sequenced sample consisted of blood. The receptors derive from a woman aged 55-69 years in good health.

This chain links TRBV10-2 with TRBJ1-5, with D possibly TRBD1 on 6 matching bases. CDR1 WSHSY and CDR2 SAAADI come from the germline V gene. CDR3 length: 14 residues. The germline V and J ends were trimmed by 7 bases and 2 bases, with 12 bases remaining between them. In DNA, the CDR3 is TGCGCCAGCAAGTCGGGGGGCGGCAATCAGCCCCAGCATTTT. Its translation is CASKSGGGNQPQHF.

This sequence joins TRBV7-9 and TRBJ2-2; tentatively, D is TRBD2 (5 bases). Germline assignment: CDR1 SEHNR and CDR2 FQNEAQ (reference sequence). Trimming pared 4 bases from V and 6 bases from J, leaving 21 bases between. The CDR3 is 17 amino acids. The DNA of the CDR3 is TGTGCCAGCAGCTATTATGGCCCCGGGGTTTTGTCCGGGGAGCTGTTTTTT. Amino acids: CASSYYGPGVLSGELFF.

The chain employs TRBV7-9 and TRBJ2-7; no clear D. The CDR3 sequence is 13 residues long. Per germline, CDR1 SEHNR and CDR2 FQNEAQ (reference sequence). The V end lost 1 base, the J end lost 4 bases, and 8 bases lay between the germline ends. Here the CDR3 reads CASSLDTRYEQYF. CDR3 DNA sequence: TGTGCCAGCAGCTTAGACACCCGATACGAGCAGTACTTC.

The CDR3 region is CASSHGTSMPDTQYF. The DNA of the CDR3 is TGTGCCAGCTCACACGGGACTAGCATGCCAGATACGCAGTATTTT. This chain joins TRBV18 and TRBJ2-3; 9 positions agree with TRBD2. The CDR3 consists of 15 residues. J gave up 4 bases and V 4 bases, and 6 bases lay outside the gene matches. Germline V gene lookup returns CDR1 KGHSH and CDR2 LQKENI.

The chain couples TRBV29-1 to TRBJ2-7; TRBD2 is a possible D gene (6 bases). The CDR3 is 14 residues long. V gave up 6 bases and J gave up 0 bases, with 15 bases separating them. CDR1 and CDR2 from the germline V gene are SQVTM and ANQGSEA. The DNA of the CDR3 is TGCAGCGTCACCCCCGCGGGGAGCTCCTACGAGCAGTACTTC. It yields the protein CSVTPAGSSYEQYF.

The V call is TRBV27, the J call TRBJ1-2, with 7 bases aligning to TRBD1. CDR1 MNHEY and CDR2 SMNVEV come from the germline V gene (reference sequence). Trimming removed 5 bases from V and 0 bases from J; junction bases left unmatched: 3. This CDR3 is 14 amino acids long. DNA of the CDR3: TGTGCCAGCAGTCGGACAGGTGCTAACTATGGCTACACCTTC. Its protein product is CASSRTGANYGYTF.

V is TRBV2 and J is TRBJ2-7; 8 positions match TRBD1. The germline V gene encodes CDR1 SNHLY and CDR2 FYNNEI. The CDR3 covers 15 residues. The junction had 10 bases not matched to a gene; V was cut back by 6 bases and J by 3 bases. CDR3 amino acids: CASSPGQGLHYEQYF. The CDR3 DNA sequence: TGTGCCAGCAGCCCAGGACAGGGTCTACACTACGAGCAGTACTTC.

CDR3 sequence reads: CASNSYNSPLHF. The CDR3, as DNA: TGTGCCAGTAACTCCTATAATTCACCCCTCCACTTT. The chain uses TRBV19 and TRBJ1-6; D remains unclear. The CDR3 spans 12 residues. Germline CDR1 is LNHDA and CDR2 is SQIVND (reference sequence). Trimming removed 7 bases from V and 0 bases from J, with 1 base in between.

V and J are TRBV28 and TRBJ1-3; 7 positions agree with TRBD1. CDR3 length: 14 residues. Germline CDR1 MDHEN, CDR2 SYDVKM. Trimming at V came to 3 bases and at J to 5 bases, leaving 4 bases not matched to a gene. The chain's CDR3 is CASSFSTGRNTIYF. In DNA form, the CDR3 reads TGTGCCAGCAGTTTTTCGACAGGGCGAAACACCATATATTTT.